This TCR beta chain was retrieved from a study of CD8+ T cells in alopecia areata. About the study: Oral tofacitinib, 5 to 10 mg twice daily, was given in an open-label trial.

The study's findings and limits: Clonality exceeded that of normal scalp in lesional scalp, most notably in alopecia totalis/universalis.

With regard to this clone: Its antigen is unidentified.

Extraction of RNA preceded its reverse transcription into cDNA, which served as the sequencing template. Here immunoSEQ multiplex PCR was the method, and the copy in TCRdb shows in-frame clones only, minus some. The sample has under 300,000 clones; under 70% are singletons. The V gene's germline CDR1 is SGHDT and CDR2 YYEEEE. Trimming pared 1 base from V and 1 base from J, leaving 5 bases between. The CDR3 sequence is 13 residues long. Both peripheral blood and punch biopsies of lesional scalp skin were obtained from patients who had alopecia areata. The sequencing here drew on CD4+ T cells sorted from blood, taken at week 0. The V call is TRBV5-6, the J call TRBJ1-1; no reliable D call. This receptor was taken from a human donor with alopecia areata. CDR3 sequence: CASSLWQNTEAFF. The CDR3, as DNA: TGTGCCAGCAGCTTGTGGCAGAACACTGAAGCTTTCTTT. Full variable domain (rest looked up from reference TRBV5-6 and TRBJ1-1): DAGVTQSPTHLIKTRGQQVTLRCSPKSGHDTVSWYQQALGQGPQFIFQYYEEEERQRGNFPDRFSGHQFPNYSSELNVNALLLGDSALYLCASSLWQNTEAFFGQGTRLTVV.